This TCR beta chain was recovered during a study of somatic mutations in cytotoxic T cells in rheumatoid arthritis. About the study: Patient blood (30 ml EDTA) was drawn right after diagnosis, before any treatment.

V was clipped by 0 bases and J by 5 bases; unmatched bases: 3. Germline values: CDR1 MNHEY, CDR2 SMNVEV (reference sequence). CDR3 length equals 15 residues. Repertoires were generated with immunoSEQ multiplex PCR, while TCRdb's copy carries only in-frame clones and drops some. Of about 16,000 clones in the sample, about four fifths were seen once. This TCR derives from an adult with rheumatoid arthritis. This sequence joins TRBV27 and TRBJ2-4, with 8 nucleotides matching TRBD1. The specimen sequenced was CD8+ T cells sorted from blood. CDR3 coding DNA: TGTGCCAGCAGTTTATCTTGGGGACAGGAAAACATTCAGTACTTC. Encoded protein: CASSLSWGQENIQYF.